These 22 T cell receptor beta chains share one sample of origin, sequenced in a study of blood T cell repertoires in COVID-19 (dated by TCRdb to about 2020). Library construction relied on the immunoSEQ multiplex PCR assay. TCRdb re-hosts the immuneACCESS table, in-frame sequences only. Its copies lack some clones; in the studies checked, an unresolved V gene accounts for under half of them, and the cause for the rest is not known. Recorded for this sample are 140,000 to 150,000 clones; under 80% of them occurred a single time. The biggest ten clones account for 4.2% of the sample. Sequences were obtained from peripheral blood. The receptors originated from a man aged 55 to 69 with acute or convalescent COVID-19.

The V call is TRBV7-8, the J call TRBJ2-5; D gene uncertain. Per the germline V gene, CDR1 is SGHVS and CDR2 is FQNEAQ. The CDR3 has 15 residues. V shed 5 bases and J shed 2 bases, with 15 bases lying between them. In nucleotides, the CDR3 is TGTGCCAGCAGCCAACTCGCGCGCGAACAAGAGACCCAGTACTTC. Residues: CASSQLAREQETQYF.

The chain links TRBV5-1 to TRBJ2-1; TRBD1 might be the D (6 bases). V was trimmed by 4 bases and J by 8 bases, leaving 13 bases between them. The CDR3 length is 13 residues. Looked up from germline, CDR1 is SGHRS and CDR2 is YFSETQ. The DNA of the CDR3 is TGCGCCAGCAGCAGCACAGGGCCCGATGAGCAGTTCTTC. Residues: CASSSTGPDEQFF.

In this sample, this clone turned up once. The CDR3 sequence is CATTLGTRETQYF. CDR3 DNA: TGTGCCACCACGCTGGGGACAAGAGAGACCCAGTACTTC. V and J are TRBV15 and TRBJ2-5; a possible D gene is TRBD1 (6 bases). This CDR3 contains 13 residues. Germline values: CDR1 LNHNV, CDR2 YYDKDF (reference sequence). Trimming removed 7 bases at V and 4 bases at J, with 13 bases between.

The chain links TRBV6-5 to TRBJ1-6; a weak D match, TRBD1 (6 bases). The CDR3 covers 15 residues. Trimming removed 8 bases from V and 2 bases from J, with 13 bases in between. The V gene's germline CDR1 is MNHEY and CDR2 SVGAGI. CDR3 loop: CASPGTSAYNSPLHF. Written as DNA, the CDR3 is TGTGCCAGCCCTGGGACAAGCGCCTATAATTCACCCCTCCACTTT.

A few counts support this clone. DNA of the CDR3: TGTGCCAGCAGTGACTCGCCAGGGGGGAACACCGGGGAGCTGTTTTTT. Its protein is CASSDSPGGNTGELFF. V usage is TRBV6-4 and J usage is TRBJ2-2, with 7 positions matching TRBD1. The germline gives CDR1 MRHNA, CDR2 SNTAGT. The CDR3 loop spans 16 amino acids. Trimming took 0 bases from V and 1 from J; bases not matched to a gene: 2.

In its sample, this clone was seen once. The CDR3 protein is CASSQGVQDIQYF. The CDR3 DNA reads as TGTGCCAGCAGCCAAGGTGTCCAGGACATTCAGTACTTC. The gene calls are TRBV4-2 and TRBJ2-4; D uncertain. This CDR3 is built from 13 residues. Germline CDR1 LGHNA, CDR2 YNFKEQ. Trimming took off 1 base at V and 8 bases at J, with 9 bases between the two ends.

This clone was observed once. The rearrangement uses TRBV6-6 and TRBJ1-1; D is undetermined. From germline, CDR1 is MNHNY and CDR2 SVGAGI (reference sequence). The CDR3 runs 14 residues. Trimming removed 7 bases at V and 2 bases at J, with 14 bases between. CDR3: CASKQSPTNTEAFF. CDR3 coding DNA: TGTGCCAGCAAACAATCCCCGACTAACACTGAAGCTTTCTTT.

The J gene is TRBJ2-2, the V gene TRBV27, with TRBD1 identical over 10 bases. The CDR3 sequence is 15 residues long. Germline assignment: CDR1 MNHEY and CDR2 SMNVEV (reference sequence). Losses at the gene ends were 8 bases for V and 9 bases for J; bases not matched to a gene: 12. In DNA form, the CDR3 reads TGTGCCAGCTCTCAAGGACAGGGGGTCATGAGGGAGCTGTTTTTT. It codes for CASSQGQGVMRELFF.

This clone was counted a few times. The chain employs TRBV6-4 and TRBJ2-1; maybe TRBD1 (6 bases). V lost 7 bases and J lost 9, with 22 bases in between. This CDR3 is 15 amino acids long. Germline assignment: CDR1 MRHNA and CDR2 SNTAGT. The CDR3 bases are TGTGCCAGCACCCTCAGGTGGGGGCGGGTCGGTGAGCAGTTCTTC. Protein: CASTLRWGRVGEQFF.

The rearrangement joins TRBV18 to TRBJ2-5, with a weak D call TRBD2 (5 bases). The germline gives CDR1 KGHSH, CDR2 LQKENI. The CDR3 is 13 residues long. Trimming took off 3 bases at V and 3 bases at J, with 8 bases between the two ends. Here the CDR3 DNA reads TGTGCCAGCTCACCGGCGGGTAAAGAGACCCAGTACTTC. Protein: CASSPAGKETQYF.

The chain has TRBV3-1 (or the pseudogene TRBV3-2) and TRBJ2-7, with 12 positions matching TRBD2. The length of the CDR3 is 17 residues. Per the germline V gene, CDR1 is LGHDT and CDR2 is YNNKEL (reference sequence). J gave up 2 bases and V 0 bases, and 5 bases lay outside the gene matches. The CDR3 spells CASSQDGGLAGTYEQYF. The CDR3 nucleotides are TGTGCCAGCAGCCAAGACGGCGGACTAGCGGGAACCTACGAGCAGTACTTC.

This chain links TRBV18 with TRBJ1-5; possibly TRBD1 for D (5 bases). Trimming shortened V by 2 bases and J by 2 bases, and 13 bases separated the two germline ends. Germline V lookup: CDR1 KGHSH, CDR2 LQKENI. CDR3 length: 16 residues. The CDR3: CASSPSVGGGNQPQHF. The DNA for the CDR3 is TGTGCCAGCTCACCATCGGTGGGGGGTGGCAATCAGCCCCAGCATTTT.

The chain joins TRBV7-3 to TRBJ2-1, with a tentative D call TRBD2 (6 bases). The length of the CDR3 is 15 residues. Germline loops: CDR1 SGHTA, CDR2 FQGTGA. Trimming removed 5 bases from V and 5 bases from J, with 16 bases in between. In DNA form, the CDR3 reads TGTGCCAGCAGCGCGACTAGTTCACCGCACAATGAGCAGTTCTTC. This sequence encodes CASSATSSPHNEQFF. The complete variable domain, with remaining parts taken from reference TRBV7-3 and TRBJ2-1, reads GAGVSQTPSNKVTEKGKYVELRCDPISGHTALYWYRQSLGQGPEFLIYFQGTGAADDSGLPNDRFFAVRPEGSVSTLKIQRTERGDSAVYLCASSATSSPHNEQFFGPGTRLTVL.

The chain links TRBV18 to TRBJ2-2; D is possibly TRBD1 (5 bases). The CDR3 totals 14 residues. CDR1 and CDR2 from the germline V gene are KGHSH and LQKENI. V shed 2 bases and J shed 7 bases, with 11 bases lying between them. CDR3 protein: CASSPSRAVGELFF. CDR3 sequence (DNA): TGTGCCAGCTCACCATCCAGGGCGGTCGGGGAGCTGTTTTTT.

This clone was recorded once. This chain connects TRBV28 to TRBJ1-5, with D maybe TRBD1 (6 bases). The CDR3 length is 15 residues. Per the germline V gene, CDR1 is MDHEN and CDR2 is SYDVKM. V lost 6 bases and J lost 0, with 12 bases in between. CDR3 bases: TGTGCCAGCAGCTCGGACAGAAATAGCAATCAGCCCCAGCATTTT. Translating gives CASSSDRNSNQPQHF.

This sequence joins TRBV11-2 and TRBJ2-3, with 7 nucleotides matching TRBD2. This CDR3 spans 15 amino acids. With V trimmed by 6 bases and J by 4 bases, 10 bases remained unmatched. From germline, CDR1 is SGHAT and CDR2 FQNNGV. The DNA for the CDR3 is TGTGCCAGCAGTCGTGGGACTACTCAACCAGATACGCAGTATTTT. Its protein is CASSRGTTQPDTQYF.

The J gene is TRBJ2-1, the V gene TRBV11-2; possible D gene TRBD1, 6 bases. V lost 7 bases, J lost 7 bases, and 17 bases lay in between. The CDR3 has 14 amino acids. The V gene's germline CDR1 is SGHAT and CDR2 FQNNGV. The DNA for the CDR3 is TGTGCCAGCACCCAAAATGGGCAGGGGAATGAGCAGTTCTTC. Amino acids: CASTQNGQGNEQFF.

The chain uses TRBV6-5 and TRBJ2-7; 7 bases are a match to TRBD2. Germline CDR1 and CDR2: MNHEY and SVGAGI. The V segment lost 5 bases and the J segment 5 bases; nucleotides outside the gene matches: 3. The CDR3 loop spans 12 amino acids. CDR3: CASSRGSDEQYF. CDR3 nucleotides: TGTGCCAGCAGTCGCGGGAGCGACGAGCAGTACTTC.

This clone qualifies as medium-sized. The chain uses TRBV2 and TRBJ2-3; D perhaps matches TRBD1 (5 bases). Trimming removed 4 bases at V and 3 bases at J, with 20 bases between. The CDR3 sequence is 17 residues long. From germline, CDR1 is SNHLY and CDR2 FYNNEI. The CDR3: CASSGSLAGFRTDTQYF. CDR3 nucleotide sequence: TGTGCCAGCAGTGGGAGTTTGGCAGGGTTTAGGACAGATACGCAGTATTTT.

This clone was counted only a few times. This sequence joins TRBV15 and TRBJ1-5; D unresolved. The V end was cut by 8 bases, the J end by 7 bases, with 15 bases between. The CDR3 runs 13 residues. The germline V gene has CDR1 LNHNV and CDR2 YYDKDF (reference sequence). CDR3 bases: TGTGCCACCTCTTTCGGGGTGAACCAGCCCCAGCATTTT. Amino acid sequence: CATSFGVNQPQHF.

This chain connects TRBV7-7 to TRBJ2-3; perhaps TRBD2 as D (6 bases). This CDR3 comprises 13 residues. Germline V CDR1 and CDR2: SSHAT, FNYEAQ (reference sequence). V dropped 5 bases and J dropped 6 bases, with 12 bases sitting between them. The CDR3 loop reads CASSTWGEDTQYF. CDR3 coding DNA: TGTGCCAGCAGCACTTGGGGGGAGGATACGCAGTATTTT.

The CDR3 DNA reads as TGTGCCTGGACCCTACTAGCCAGGGTGAACACTGAAGCTTTCTTT. Amino acid sequence: CAWTLLARVNTEAFF. This chain connects TRBV30 to TRBJ1-1; TRBD1 is a possible D gene (5 bases). CDR3 length: 15 amino acids. Between the trimmed V and J ends, which lost 4 bases and 0 bases, there was a span of 15 bases. Per the germline V gene, CDR1 is GTSNPN and CDR2 is SVGIG (reference sequence).